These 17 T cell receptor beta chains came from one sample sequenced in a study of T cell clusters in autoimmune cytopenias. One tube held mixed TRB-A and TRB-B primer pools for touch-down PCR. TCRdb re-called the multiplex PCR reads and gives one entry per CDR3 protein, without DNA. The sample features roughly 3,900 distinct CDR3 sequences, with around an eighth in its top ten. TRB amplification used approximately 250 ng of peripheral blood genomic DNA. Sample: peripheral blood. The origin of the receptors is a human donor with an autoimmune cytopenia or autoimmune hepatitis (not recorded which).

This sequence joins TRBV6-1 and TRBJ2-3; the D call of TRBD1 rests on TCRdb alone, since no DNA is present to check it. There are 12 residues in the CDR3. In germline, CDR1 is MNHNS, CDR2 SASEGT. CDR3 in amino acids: CAGRNYGGMQYF.

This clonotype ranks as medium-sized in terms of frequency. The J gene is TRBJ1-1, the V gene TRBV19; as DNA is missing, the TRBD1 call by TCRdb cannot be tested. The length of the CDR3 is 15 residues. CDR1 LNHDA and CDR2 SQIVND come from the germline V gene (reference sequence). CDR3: CASSTRTGLNTEAFF.

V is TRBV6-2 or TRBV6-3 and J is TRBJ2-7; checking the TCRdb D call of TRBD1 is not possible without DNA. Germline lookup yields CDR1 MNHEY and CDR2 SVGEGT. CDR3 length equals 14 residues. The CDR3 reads CASIPRTGTHEQYF.

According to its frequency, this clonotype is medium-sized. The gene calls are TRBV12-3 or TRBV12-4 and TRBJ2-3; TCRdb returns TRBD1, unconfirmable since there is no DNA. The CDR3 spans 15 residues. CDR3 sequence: CASRGLGVSTDTQYF.

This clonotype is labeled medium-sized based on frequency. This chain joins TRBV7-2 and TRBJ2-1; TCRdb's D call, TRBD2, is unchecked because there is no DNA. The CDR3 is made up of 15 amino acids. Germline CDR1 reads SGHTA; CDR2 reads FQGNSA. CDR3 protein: CASSSRLQRDNEQFF.

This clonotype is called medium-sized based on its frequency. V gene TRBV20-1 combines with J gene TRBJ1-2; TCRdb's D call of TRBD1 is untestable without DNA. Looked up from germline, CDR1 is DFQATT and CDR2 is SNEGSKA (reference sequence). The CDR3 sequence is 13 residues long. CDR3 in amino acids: CSASWDTTYGYTF.

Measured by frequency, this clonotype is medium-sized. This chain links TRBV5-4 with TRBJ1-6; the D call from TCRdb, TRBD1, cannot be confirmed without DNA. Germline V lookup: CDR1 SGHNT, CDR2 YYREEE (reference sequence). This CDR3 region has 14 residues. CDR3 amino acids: CASSLGQGDSPLHF.

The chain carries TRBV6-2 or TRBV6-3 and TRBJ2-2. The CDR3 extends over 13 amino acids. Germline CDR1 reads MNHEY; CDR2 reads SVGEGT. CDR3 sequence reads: CASRPGNTGELFF.

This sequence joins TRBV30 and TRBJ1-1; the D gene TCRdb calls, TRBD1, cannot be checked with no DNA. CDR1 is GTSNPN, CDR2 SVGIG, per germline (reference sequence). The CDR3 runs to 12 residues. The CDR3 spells CAFSTGGTEAFF.

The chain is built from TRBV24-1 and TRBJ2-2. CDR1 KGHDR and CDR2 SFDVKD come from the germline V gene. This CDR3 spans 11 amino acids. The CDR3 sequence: CATRWSGELFF.

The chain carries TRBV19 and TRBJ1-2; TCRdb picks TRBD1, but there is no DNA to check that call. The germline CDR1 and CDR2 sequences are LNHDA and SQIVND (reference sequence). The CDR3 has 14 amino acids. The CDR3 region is CASSSPGLAYGYTF.

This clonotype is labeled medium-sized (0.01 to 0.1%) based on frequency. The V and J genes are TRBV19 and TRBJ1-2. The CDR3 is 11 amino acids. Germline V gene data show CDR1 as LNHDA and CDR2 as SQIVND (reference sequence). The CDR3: CATEQYYGYTF. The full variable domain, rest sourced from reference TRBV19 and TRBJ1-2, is DGGITQSPKYLFRKEGQNVTLSCEQNLNHDAMYWYRQDPGQGLRLIYYSQIVNDFQKGDIAEGYSVSREKKESFPLTVTSAQKNPTAFYLCATEQYYGYTFGSGTRLTVV.

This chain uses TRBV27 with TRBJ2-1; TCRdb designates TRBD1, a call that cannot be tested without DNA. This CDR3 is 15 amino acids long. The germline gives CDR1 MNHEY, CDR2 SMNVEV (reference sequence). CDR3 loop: CASSRTSAGKGEQFF.

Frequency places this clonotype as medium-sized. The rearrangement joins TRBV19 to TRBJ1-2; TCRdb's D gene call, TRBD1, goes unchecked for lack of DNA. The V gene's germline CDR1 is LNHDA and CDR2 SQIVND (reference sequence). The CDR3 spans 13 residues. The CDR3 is CASVQGSNYGYTF.

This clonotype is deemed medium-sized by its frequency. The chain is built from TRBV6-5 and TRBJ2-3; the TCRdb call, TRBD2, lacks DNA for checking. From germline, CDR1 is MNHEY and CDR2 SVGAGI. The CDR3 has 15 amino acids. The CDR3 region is CASSRGLARTDTQYF.

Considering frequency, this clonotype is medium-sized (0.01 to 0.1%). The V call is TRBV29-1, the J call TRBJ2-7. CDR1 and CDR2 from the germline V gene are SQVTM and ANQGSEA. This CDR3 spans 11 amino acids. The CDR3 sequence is CSVVSGYEQYF.

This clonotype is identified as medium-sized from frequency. The CDR3 sequence is CASSRRDLNSPLHF. The V call is TRBV6-5, the J call TRBJ1-6. This CDR3 is 14 amino acids long. Germline CDR1 reads MNHEY; CDR2 reads SVGAGI.